The 8 T cell receptor beta chains below were found in one sample sequenced in a study of blood T cell repertoires in COVID-19. Some clones are missing from TCRdb's copy, which holds only in-frame ones; the method was immunoSEQ multiplex PCR. This repertoire shows 350,000 to 450,000 clones, around 90% found once; its top ten account for 0.95% to 1.5%. Sample: peripheral blood. These receptors all stem from a man aged 35 to 55 with acute or convalescent COVID-19.

This sequence joins TRBV5-5 and TRBJ2-7; 8 nucleotides align to TRBD1. V shed 0 bases, J shed 5 bases, and the junction held 13 bases outside the gene matches. The germline CDR1 and CDR2 sequences are SGHKS and YYEKEE (reference sequence). This CDR3 region has 17 residues. CDR3 in DNA: TGTGCCAGCAGCTTGGCCGGGATCGGACAGGGTAACCACGAGCAGTACTTC. This encodes CASSLAGIGQGNHEQYF. Supplemented by reference TRBV5-5 and TRBJ2-7, the full variable domain reads DAGVTQSPTHLIKTRGQQVTLRCSPISGHKSVSWYQQVLGQGPQFIFQYYEKEERGRGNFPDRFSARQFPNYSSELNVNALLLGDSALYLCASSLAGIGQGNHEQYFGPGTRLTVT.

The chain recombines TRBV4-3 with TRBJ2-7; TRBD2 aligns across 11 bases. V dropped 0 bases and J dropped 3; count of bases not matched to a gene: 10. The CDR3 spans 18 residues. CDR1 and CDR2 from the germline V gene are LGHNA and YSLEER. The CDR3: CASSQDRLAGGSLYEQYF. CDR3 nucleotide sequence: TGCGCCAGCAGCCAAGACCGTCTAGCGGGGGGCTCTCTCTACGAGCAGTACTTC.

As to this clone: Other DNA sequences in the sample encode the same CDR3. The chain uses TRBV5-1 and TRBJ1-1; 7 bases line up with TRBD1. CDR3 length equals 14 residues. The germline V gene encodes CDR1 SGHRS and CDR2 YFSETQ. V gave up 4 bases and J gave up 0 bases; unmatched junction bases: 3. The CDR3 DNA reads as TGCGCCAGCAGCCCCGGGACAGTGAACACTGAAGCTTTCTTT. It translates to CASSPGTVNTEAFF.

The chain employs TRBV6-2 or TRBV6-3 and TRBJ1-5; 7 bases match TRBD1. The CDR3 runs 15 residues. Per the germline V gene, CDR1 is MNHEY and CDR2 is SVGEGT. The junction had 11 bases not matched to a gene; V was cut back by 10 bases and J by 2 bases. The CDR3 nucleotides are TGTGCCACCAGCCCCGTAGGACAGGGCAATCAGCCCCAGCATTTT. It yields the protein CATSPVGQGNQPQHF.

DNA for the CDR3: TGTGCCAGCAGCGGAAGACTAGCAGAGACCCAGTACTTC. Translating gives CASSGRLAETQYF. This chain connects TRBV4-2 to TRBJ2-5, with 7 nucleotides matching TRBD2. CDR1 and CDR2 (germline): LGHNA, YNFKEQ. Trimming at V came to 5 bases and at J to 4 bases, leaving 4 bases not matched to a gene. This CDR3 has 13 amino acids.

This clone was observed a single time. The J gene is TRBJ2-7, the V gene TRBV2, with D perhaps matching TRBD1 (6 bases). Germline CDR1 is SNHLY and CDR2 is FYNNEI. The CDR3 runs 12 residues. V was clipped by 5 bases and J by 7 bases, with 12 bases between them. CDR3 sequence: CASSYRVGEQYF. The CDR3 bases are TGTGCCAGCAGTTACAGGGTGGGGGAGCAGTACTTC.

V gene TRBV19 combines with J gene TRBJ1-1; TRBD1 is a possible D gene (5 bases). Per the germline V gene, CDR1 is LNHDA and CDR2 is SQIVND (reference sequence). V was cut by 4 bases and J by 3 bases, with 12 bases left in between. The CDR3 contains 14 residues. The CDR3 is CASSTSTRDTEAFF. The DNA for the CDR3 is TGTGCCAGTAGTACTTCAACCAGGGACACTGAAGCTTTCTTT. Full variable domain (rest looked up from reference TRBV19 and TRBJ1-1): DGGITQSPKYLFRKEGQNVTLSCEQNLNHDAMYWYRQDPGQGLRLIYYSQIVNDFQKGDIAEGYSVSREKKESFPLTVTSAQKNPTAFYLCASSTSTRDTEAFFGQGTRLTVV.

The V gene is TRBV28, the J gene TRBJ2-7, with TRBD2 matching over 9 bases. The V segment lost 3 bases and the J segment 4 bases; nucleotides outside the gene matches: 1. The CDR3 runs to 13 residues. Germline V CDR1 and CDR2: MDHEN, SYDVKM. As DNA, the CDR3 is TGTGCCAGCAGTTTCGCGGGAGGGTACGAGCAGTACTTC. Encoded protein: CASSFAGGYEQYF.